Below are 19 T cell receptor beta chains sequenced from a single sample in a study of T-cell memory formation after mild COVID-19. TCRdb re-derived calls from the 5' RACE reads in MiXCR, one entry per CDR3 protein. Of 300,000 to 400,000 distinct CDR3 sequences in the sample, around 15% were seen once. Specimen: PBMCs or a T cell subset sorted from them (not recorded which). The receptors shown here come from a man younger than 30 who had mild COVID-19 (a few samples of this study predate the infection). Cell type and time point are not known.

A word on this clonotype: Since no conserved phenylalanine or tryptophan closes the CDR3, a read error is the likely cause. CDR3 residues: CASSLGLDNEQFL. DNA of the CDR3: TGTGCCAGCAGCTTAGGTCTCGACAATGAGCAGTTCCTC. V usage is TRBV7-9 and J usage is TRBJ2-1, with D unclear. Per germline, CDR1 SEHNR and CDR2 FQNEAQ (reference sequence). V gave up 1 base and J gave up 5 bases, with 6 bases separating them. The CDR3 contains 13 residues.

This rearrangement joins TRBV20-1 to TRBJ2-7, with D unclear. This CDR3 comprises 12 residues. Germline V gene sequence: CDR1 DFQATT, CDR2 SNEGSKA (reference sequence). The V gene lost 5 bases and the J gene lost 0 bases, with 8 bases spanning the gap. As DNA, the CDR3 is TGCAGTGCTTCGGACGGCTCCTACGAGCAGTACTTC. It specifies CSASDGSYEQYF.

This chain links TRBV5-1 with TRBJ2-1, with 10 nucleotides matching TRBD1. There are 14 residues in the CDR3. Trimming at V came to 4 bases and at J to 7 bases, leaving 5 bases not matched to a gene. Germline-derived CDR1 and CDR2 are SGHRS and YFSETQ. The CDR3 region has the DNA TGCGCCAGCAGCCCGGACAGGGGGGAGAATGAGCAGTTCTTC. Translated, it gives CASSPDRGENEQFF.

This clonotype was seen many times. V usage is TRBV7-2 and J usage is TRBJ2-7; unclear D gene. The germline V gene encodes CDR1 SGHTA and CDR2 FQGNSA. This CDR3 region has 14 residues. V shed 5 bases and J shed 0 bases, with 11 bases lying between them. The CDR3 reads CASSPRVDSYEQYF. CDR3 in DNA: TGTGCCAGCAGCCCCCGGGTCGACTCCTACGAGCAGTACTTC. The variable domain in full, with the rest retrieved from reference TRBV7-2 and TRBJ2-7, is GAGVSQSPSNKVTEKGKDVELRCDPISGHTALYWYRQSLGQGLEFLIYFQGNSAPDKSGLPSDRFSAERTGGSVSTLTIQRTQQEDSAVYLCASSPRVDSYEQYFGPGTRLTVT.

The chain is built from TRBV4-3 and TRBJ2-1; 9 nucleotides match TRBD2. The CDR3 loop spans 17 amino acids. Germline values: CDR1 LGHNA, CDR2 YSLEER. Germline trimming cut 4 bases from V and 4 bases from J; bases unmatched to any gene: 11. This CDR3 is CASSPPEGSGGYNEQFF. The CDR3 region has the DNA TGCGCCAGCAGCCCCCCCGAGGGAAGCGGGGGGTACAATGAGCAGTTCTTC.

At least ten counts were recorded for this clonotype. The gene calls are TRBV2 and TRBJ2-1, with 8 bases that match TRBD1. The V and J ends lost 8 bases and 4 bases, in that order; junction bases with no gene match: 10. The CDR3 consists of 15 residues. The germline V gene encodes CDR1 SNHLY and CDR2 FYNNEI. CDR3 nucleotides: TGTGCCAGCGACTCCGGGACAGGTTCTTACAATGAGCAGTTCTTC. Protein sequence: CASDSGTGSYNEQFF. Using reference TRBV2 and TRBJ2-1 for the parts outside the CDR3, the full variable domain is EPEVTQTPSHQVTQMGQEVILRCVPISNHLYFYWYRQILGQKVEFLVSFYNNEISEKSEIFDDQFSVERPDGSNFTLKIRSTKLEDSAMYFCASDSGTGSYNEQFFGPGTRLTVL.

This clonotype was detected only a few times. V gene TRBV13 combines with J gene TRBJ1-1; TRBD1 might be the D (6 bases). V dropped 5 bases and J dropped 5 bases, with 15 bases sitting between them. Germline V CDR1 and CDR2: PRHDT, FYEKMQ (reference sequence). This CDR3 spans 14 amino acids. CDR3: CASSQQGRGTEAFF. The CDR3 nucleotides read TGTGCCAGCAGCCAACAGGGTCGAGGGACTGAAGCTTTCTTT. The full variable domain, completed using reference TRBV13 and TRBJ1-1, is AAGVIQSPRHLIKEKRETATLKCYPIPRHDTVYWYQQGPGQDPQFLISFYEKMQSDKGSIPDRFSAQQFSDYHSELNMSSLELGDSALYFCASSQQGRGTEAFFGQGTRLTVV.

This clonotype was observed a single time. V gene TRBV4-2 combines with J gene TRBJ1-1; D is uncertain. The CDR3 consists of 14 residues. Germline V gene data show CDR1 as LGHNA and CDR2 as YNFKEQ. Trimming shortened V by 2 bases and J by 3 bases, and 10 bases separated the two germline ends. Here the CDR3 reads CASSQFVADTEAFF. The CDR3 DNA reads as TGTGCCAGCAGCCAATTTGTCGCGGACACTGAAGCTTTCTTT.

The rearrangement links TRBV5-1 to TRBJ1-5, with 7 positions matching TRBD1. The CDR3 is 15 residues long. The V and J ends lost 4 bases and 4 bases, in that order; junction bases with no gene match: 8. The V gene's germline CDR1 is SGHRS and CDR2 YFSETQ. In nucleotides, the CDR3 is TGCGCCAGCAGCGTCACAGGGGATTTAAATCAGCCCCAGCATTTT. Translated: CASSVTGDLNQPQHF.

This clonotype was found a few times. This chain uses TRBV4-1 with TRBJ1-1; D uncertain. Trimming pared 4 bases from V and 5 bases from J, leaving 11 bases between. Germline V CDR1 and CDR2: MGHRA, YSYEKL. This CDR3 has 13 amino acids. The CDR3 nucleotides are TGCGCCAGCAGCCGCCAGCGCGAAACTGAAGCTTTCTTT. Translated: CASSRQRETEAFF.

The V call is TRBV3-1, the J call TRBJ2-2; no definite D call. From germline, CDR1 is LGHDT and CDR2 YNNKEL (reference sequence). The CDR3 extends over 15 amino acids. Trimming removed 1 base at V and 6 bases at J, with 12 bases between. The CDR3 reads CASSQVTGTAGELFF. The CDR3 DNA is TGTGCCAGCAGCCAAGTAACGGGTACCGCCGGGGAGCTGTTTTTT.

The gene calls are TRBV5-1 and TRBJ1-5; no definite D call. Per germline, CDR1 SGHRS and CDR2 YFSETQ. This CDR3 spans 13 amino acids. With 1 base removed from V and 8 bases from J, the gap between germline ends came to 10 bases. The CDR3 DNA sequence: TGCGCCAGCAGCTTGAATCAGGCAGAGCCCCAGCATTTT. This translates into CASSLNQAEPQHF.

A few counts support this clonotype. The chain combines TRBV20-1 with TRBJ2-3; 7 bases fit TRBD2. V gave up 7 bases and J gave up 4 bases; unmatched junction bases: 8. Germline lookup yields CDR1 DFQATT and CDR2 SNEGSKA (reference sequence). The CDR3 extends over 13 amino acids. In DNA form, the CDR3 reads TGCAGTGTCGGTAGCGGGTCAGCAGATACGCAGTATTTT. Amino acid sequence: CSVGSGSADTQYF.

This clonotype was picked up a small number of times. The chain links TRBV10-3 to TRBJ2-2, with 7 nucleotides matching TRBD1. The CDR3 has 19 amino acids. Germline-derived CDR1 and CDR2 are ENHRY and SYGVKD. After removal of 3 bases from V and 4 bases from J, the junction contained 17 bases not matched to a gene. The CDR3 DNA reads as TGTGCCATCAGTGATCTGGGGGTCGGGACAGAATTTTTCACCGGGGAGCTGTTTTTT. Its translation: CAISDLGVGTEFFTGELFF.

This clonotype was counted a few times. This chain connects TRBV2 to TRBJ1-1; 8 bases agree with TRBD1. This CDR3 is 12 amino acids long. V lost 9 bases to trimming and J lost 6 bases; unmatched junction nucleotides: 6. CDR1 is SNHLY and CDR2 is FYNNEI in the germline V gene. The CDR3 loop reads CASRDRGPEAFF. In DNA, the CDR3 is TGTGCCAGTCGAGACAGGGGCCCTGAAGCTTTCTTT. Filled out from reference TRBV2 and TRBJ1-1, the complete variable domain reads EPEVTQTPSHQVTQMGQEVILRCVPISNHLYFYWYRQILGQKVEFLVSFYNNEISEKSEIFDDQFSVERPDGSNFTLKIRSTKLEDSAMYFCASRDRGPEAFFGQGTRLTVV.

This sequence joins TRBV6-5 and TRBJ2-2; D could derive from TRBD1 or TRBD2 (5 bases each). The germline V gene encodes CDR1 MNHEY and CDR2 SVGAGI. Trimming took 3 bases from V and 4 from J, leaving 12 bases between them. This CDR3 has 15 amino acids. The CDR3 nucleotides read TGTGCCAGCAGTTATGCGAGGGGCGGCACCGGGGAGCTGTTTTTT. Encoded protein: CASSYARGGTGELFF.

This clonotype was recorded a few times. The chain employs TRBV12-3 or TRBV12-4 and TRBJ1-5, with TRBD1 matching 12 bases. The CDR3 loop spans 15 amino acids. With 5 bases clipped from V and 6 bases from J, the junction kept 5 bases outside the gene matches. CDR3: CASSPGQGAFQPQHF. CDR3 nucleotides: TGTGCCAGCAGTCCGGGACAGGGGGCGTTTCAGCCCCAGCATTTT.

The V call is TRBV6-5, the J call TRBJ2-2; D might be TRBD1 (5 bases). CDR1 and CDR2 (germline): MNHEY, SVGAGI. The CDR3 is made up of 13 amino acids. V lost 11 bases, J lost 2 bases, and 12 bases lay in between. CDR3 bases: TGTGCCGCTAGGGGCCCCAACACCGGGGAGCTGTTTTTT. Its protein product is CAARGPNTGELFF.

The chain links TRBV28 to TRBJ2-3; tentative D call: TRBD1 (5 bases). This CDR3 region has 16 residues. The V end was cut by 2 bases, the J end by 3 bases, with 15 bases between. Germline V gene data show CDR1 as MDHEN and CDR2 as SYDVKM. CDR3 region: CASSLPPQAVTDTQYF. The CDR3 DNA follows: TGTGCCAGCAGTTTACCCCCACAGGCCGTGACAGATACGCAGTATTTT.